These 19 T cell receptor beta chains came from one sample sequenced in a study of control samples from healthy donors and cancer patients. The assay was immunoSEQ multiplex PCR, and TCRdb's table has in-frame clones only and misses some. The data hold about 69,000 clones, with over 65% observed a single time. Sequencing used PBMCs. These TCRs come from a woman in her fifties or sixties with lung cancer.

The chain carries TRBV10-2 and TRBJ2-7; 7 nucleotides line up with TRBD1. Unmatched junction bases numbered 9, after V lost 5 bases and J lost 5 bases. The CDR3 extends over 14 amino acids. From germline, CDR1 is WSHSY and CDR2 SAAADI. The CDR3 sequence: CASSHGTERNEQYF. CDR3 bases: TGCGCCAGCAGTCATGGGACAGAGAGGAACGAGCAGTACTTC.

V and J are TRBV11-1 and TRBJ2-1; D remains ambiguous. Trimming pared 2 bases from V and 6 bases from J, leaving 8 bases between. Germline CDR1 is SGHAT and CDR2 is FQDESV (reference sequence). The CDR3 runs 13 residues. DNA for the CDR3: TGTGCCAGCAGCTTAAACAGTGCCAATGAGCAGTTCTTC. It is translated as CASSLNSANEQFF.

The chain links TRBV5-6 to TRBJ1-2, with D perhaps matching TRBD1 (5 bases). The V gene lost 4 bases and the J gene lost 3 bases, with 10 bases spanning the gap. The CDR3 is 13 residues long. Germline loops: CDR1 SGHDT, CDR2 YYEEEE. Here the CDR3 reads CASSTGTHYGYTF. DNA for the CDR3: TGTGCCAGCAGCACCGGGACGCACTATGGCTACACCTTC. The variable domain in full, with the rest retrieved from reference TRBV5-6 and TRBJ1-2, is DAGVTQSPTHLIKTRGQQVTLRCSPKSGHDTVSWYQQALGQGPQFIFQYYEEEERQRGNFPDRFSGHQFPNYSSELNVNALLLGDSALYLCASSTGTHYGYTFGSGTRLTVV.

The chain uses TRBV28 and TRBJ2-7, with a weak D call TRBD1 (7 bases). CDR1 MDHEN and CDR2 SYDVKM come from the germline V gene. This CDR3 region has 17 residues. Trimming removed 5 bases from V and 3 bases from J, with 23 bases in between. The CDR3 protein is CASSTPNAGQQFYEQYF. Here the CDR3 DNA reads TGTGCCAGCAGTACGCCGAATGCGGGACAGCAATTCTACGAGCAGTACTTC.

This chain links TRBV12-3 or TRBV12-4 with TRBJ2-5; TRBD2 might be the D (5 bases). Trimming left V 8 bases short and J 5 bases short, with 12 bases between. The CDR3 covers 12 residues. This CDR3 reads CASGRQRETQYF. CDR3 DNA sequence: TGTGCCAGCGGTCGCCAGCGGGAGACCCAGTACTTC.

The CDR3 sequence: CASSPRTGQNTEAFF. The CDR3 coding sequence is TGTGCCAGCAGCCCCCGGACAGGGCAGAACACTGAAGCTTTCTTT. This rearrangement joins TRBV9 to TRBJ1-1, with TRBD1 identical over 8 bases. The germline V gene has CDR1 SGDLS and CDR2 YYNGEE. The trim removed 4 bases at V and 1 base at J, leaving 6 bases unmatched. The CDR3 is 15 amino acids.

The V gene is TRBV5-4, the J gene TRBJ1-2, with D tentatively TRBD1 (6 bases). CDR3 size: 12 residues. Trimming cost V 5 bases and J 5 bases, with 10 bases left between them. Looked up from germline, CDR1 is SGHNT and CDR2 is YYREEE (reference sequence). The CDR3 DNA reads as TGTGCCAGCAGACTGACAGGTTATGGCTACACCTTC. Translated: CASRLTGYGYTF.

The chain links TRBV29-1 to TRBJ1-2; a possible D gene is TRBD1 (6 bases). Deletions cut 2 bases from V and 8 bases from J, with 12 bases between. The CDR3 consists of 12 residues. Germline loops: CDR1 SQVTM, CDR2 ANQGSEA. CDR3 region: CSVEISRGGYTF. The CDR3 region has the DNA TGCAGCGTTGAAATTAGCAGGGGCGGCTACACCTTC.

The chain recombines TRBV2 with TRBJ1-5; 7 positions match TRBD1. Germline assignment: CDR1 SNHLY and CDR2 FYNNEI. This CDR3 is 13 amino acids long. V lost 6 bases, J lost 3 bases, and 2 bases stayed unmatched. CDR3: CASRGQFNQPQHF. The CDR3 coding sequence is TGTGCCAGCAGGGGACAGTTCAATCAGCCCCAGCATTTT.

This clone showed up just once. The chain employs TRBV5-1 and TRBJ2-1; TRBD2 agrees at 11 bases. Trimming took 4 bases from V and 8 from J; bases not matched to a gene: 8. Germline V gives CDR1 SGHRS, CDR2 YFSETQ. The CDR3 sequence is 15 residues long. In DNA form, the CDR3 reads TGCGCCAGCAGCCTCCTGACTAGCGGGGTGGATGAGCAGTTCTTC. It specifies CASSLLTSGVDEQFF.

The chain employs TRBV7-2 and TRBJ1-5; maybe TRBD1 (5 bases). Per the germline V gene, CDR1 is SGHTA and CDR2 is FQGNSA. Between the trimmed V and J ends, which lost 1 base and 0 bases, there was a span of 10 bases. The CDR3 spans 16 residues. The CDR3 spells CASSLGDEISNQPQHF. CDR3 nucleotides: TGTGCCAGCAGCTTAGGGGACGAGATTAGCAATCAGCCCCAGCATTTT.

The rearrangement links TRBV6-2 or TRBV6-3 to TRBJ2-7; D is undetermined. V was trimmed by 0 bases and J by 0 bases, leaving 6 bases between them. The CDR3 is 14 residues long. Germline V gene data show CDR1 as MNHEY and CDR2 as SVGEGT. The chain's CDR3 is CASSYSVSSYEQYF. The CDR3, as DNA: TGTGCCAGCAGTTACTCGGTCAGCTCCTACGAGCAGTACTTC.

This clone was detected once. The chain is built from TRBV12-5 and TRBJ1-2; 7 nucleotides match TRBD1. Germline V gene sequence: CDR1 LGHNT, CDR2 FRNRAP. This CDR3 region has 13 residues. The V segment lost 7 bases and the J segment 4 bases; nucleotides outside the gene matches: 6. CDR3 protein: CASALTGSYGYTF. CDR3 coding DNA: TGTGCTAGTGCCCTGACAGGGAGCTATGGCTACACCTTC.

The CDR3 sequence: CASSLGRGNTIYF. The CDR3 DNA reads as TGTGCCAGCAGCTTAGGTCGGGGAAACACCATATATTTT. The chain combines TRBV7-7 with TRBJ1-3, with no clear D. CDR1 SSHAT and CDR2 FNYEAQ come from the germline V gene (reference sequence). V was clipped by 1 base and J by 4 bases, with 5 bases between them. This CDR3 has 13 amino acids.

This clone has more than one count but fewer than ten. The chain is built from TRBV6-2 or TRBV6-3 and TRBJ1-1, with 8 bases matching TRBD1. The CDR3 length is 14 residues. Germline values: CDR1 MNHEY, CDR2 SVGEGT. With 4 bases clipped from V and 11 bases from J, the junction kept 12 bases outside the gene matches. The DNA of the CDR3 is TGTGCCAGCAGTTTCAGGTACTCGACAGGGGAGGCTTTCTTT. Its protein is CASSFRYSTGEAFF.

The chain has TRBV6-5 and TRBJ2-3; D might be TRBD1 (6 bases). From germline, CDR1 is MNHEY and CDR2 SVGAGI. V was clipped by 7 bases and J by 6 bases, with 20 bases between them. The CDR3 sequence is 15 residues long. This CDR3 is CASIRFRGESDTQYF. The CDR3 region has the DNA TGTGCCAGCATTCGATTCAGGGGAGAATCCGATACGCAGTATTTT.

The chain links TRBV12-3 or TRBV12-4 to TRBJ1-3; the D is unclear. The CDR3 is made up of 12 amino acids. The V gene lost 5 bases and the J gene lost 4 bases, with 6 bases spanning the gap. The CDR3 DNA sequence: TGTGCCAGCAGTCTTCAGGGAAACACCATATATTTT. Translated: CASSLQGNTIYF.

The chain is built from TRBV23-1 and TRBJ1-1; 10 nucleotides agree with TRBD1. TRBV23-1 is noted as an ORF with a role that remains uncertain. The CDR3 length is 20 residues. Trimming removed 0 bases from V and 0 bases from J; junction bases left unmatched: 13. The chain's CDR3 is CASSQSPRDRGILMNTEAFF. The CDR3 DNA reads TGCGCCAGCAGTCAATCCCCCCGGGACAGGGGAATCCTTATGAACACTGAAGCTTTCTTT.

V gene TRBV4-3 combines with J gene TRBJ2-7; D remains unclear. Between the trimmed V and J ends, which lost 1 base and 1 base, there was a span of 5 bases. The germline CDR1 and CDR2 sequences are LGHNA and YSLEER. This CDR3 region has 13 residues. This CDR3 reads CASSQVLSYEQYF. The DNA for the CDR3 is TGCGCCAGCAGCCAAGTCCTTTCCTACGAGCAGTACTTC.